These 21 T cell receptor beta chains were sequenced from one sample in a study of blood T cell repertoires in COVID-19. TCRdb keeps only in-frame clones here, not all; method: immunoSEQ multiplex PCR. Found here are some 65,000 clones, under 95% of them singletons; the top ten hold about 2.6%. The specimen was peripheral blood. The receptor set was obtained from a man between 65 and 85 years old with active COVID-19.

The CDR3 region has the DNA TGCGCCAGCAGCCCACCCGTCCAAGCGGGGAAAACAGATACGCAGTATTTT. The encoded protein is CASSPPVQAGKTDTQYF. The V and J genes are TRBV4-1 and TRBJ2-3; 7 nucleotides match TRBD2. Germline-derived CDR1 and CDR2 are MGHRA and YSYEKL. This CDR3 region has 17 residues. V shed 4 bases and J 3 bases; nucleotides not matched to a gene: 13.

The chain recombines TRBV7-9 with TRBJ2-2; 9 bases are a match to TRBD2. The CDR3 is 17 amino acids. J gave up 6 bases and V 5 bases, and 13 bases lay outside the gene matches. Germline lookup yields CDR1 SEHNR and CDR2 FQNEAQ (reference sequence). CDR3: CASSPPAGGGAAGELFF. The CDR3 nucleotides are TGTGCCAGCAGCCCCCCTGCGGGCGGGGGGGCCGCCGGGGAGCTGTTTTTT.

This sequence joins TRBV3-1 (or the pseudogene TRBV3-2) and TRBJ1-3; a possible D gene is TRBD1 (5 bases). V lost 2 bases and J lost 0, with 5 bases in between. This CDR3 spans 14 amino acids. In germline, CDR1 is LGHDT, CDR2 YNNKEL (reference sequence). The CDR3 sequence is CASSQRGSGNTIYF. The CDR3 bases are TGTGCCAGCAGCCAAAGGGGCTCTGGAAACACCATATATTTT.

V is TRBV2 and J is TRBJ1-2; no clear D gene. V shed 0 bases and J shed 8 bases, with 13 bases lying between them. Germline V gene lookup returns CDR1 SNHLY and CDR2 FYNNEI. This CDR3 contains 14 residues. The DNA for the CDR3 is TGTGCCAGCAGTGAAGCGACGCGGGGAGGCGGCTACACCTTC. Protein product: CASSEATRGGGYTF.

V and J are TRBV18 and TRBJ2-2; TRBD2 is a possible D gene (5 bases). Germline V CDR1 and CDR2: KGHSH, LQKENI. The CDR3 totals 14 residues. V lost 3 bases to trimming and J lost 8 bases, with 13 bases between them. The chain's CDR3 is CASSPTLGKGELFF. DNA of the CDR3: TGTGCCAGCTCACCGACACTAGGGAAGGGGGAGCTGTTTTTT.

This chain links TRBV4-3 with TRBJ1-1, with 8 bases aligning to TRBD1. Unmatched junction bases numbered 14, after V lost 3 bases and J lost 8 bases. In germline, CDR1 is LGHNA, CDR2 YSLEER. This CDR3 contains 16 residues. The CDR3 nucleotides read TGCGCCAGCAGCCATTCTGGACAGGGTGGGTTACAAGAAGCTTTCTTT. Its translation: CASSHSGQGGLQEAFF.

In this sample, this clone turned up once. The V and J genes are TRBV7-2 and TRBJ2-5; tentative D call: TRBD1 (6 bases). Germline V gene data show CDR1 as SGHTA and CDR2 as FQGNSA. This CDR3 has 14 amino acids. Trimming removed 5 bases from V and 1 base from J, with 11 bases in between. In nucleotides, the CDR3 is TGTGCCAGCAGCCAGGGGACGTTCCAAGAGACCCAGTACTTC. Residues: CASSQGTFQETQYF.

This chain uses TRBV6-5 with TRBJ1-6; 10 bases fit TRBD1. The CDR3 length is 15 residues. CDR1 is MNHEY and CDR2 is SVGAGI in the germline V gene. Trimming took 7 bases from V and 7 from J; bases not matched to a gene: 7. Written as DNA, the CDR3 is TGTGCCAGCACCGAAGACAGGGGGCTCAATTCACCCCTCCACTTT. Amino acid sequence: CASTEDRGLNSPLHF.

The V and J genes are TRBV19 and TRBJ2-7, with 7 bases aligning to TRBD1. Germline V gives CDR1 LNHDA, CDR2 SQIVND (reference sequence). The trim removed 3 bases at V and 0 bases at J, leaving 5 bases unmatched. This CDR3 spans 15 amino acids. The CDR3 coding sequence is TGTGCCAGTAGTATCGCCAGGGGGAGCTCCTACGAGCAGTACTTC. Translated, it gives CASSIARGSSYEQYF.

The chain links TRBV6-5 to TRBJ2-2, with a possible D match to TRBD2 (7 bases). The V and J ends lost 8 bases and 5 bases respectively, with 18 bases between them. The CDR3 is made up of 15 amino acids. Germline CDR1 is MNHEY and CDR2 is SVGAGI. The CDR3 DNA is TGTGCCAGCTGGGGGGGCGCCGTAAAGACCGGGGAGCTGTTTTTT. Protein: CASWGGAVKTGELFF.

The V call is TRBV19, the J call TRBJ1-1; D uncertain. The germline V gene encodes CDR1 LNHDA and CDR2 SQIVND (reference sequence). Trimming cost V 5 bases and J 3 bases, with 16 bases left between them. The CDR3 has 15 residues. CDR3 region: CASSLLRGDYTEAFF. CDR3 sequence (DNA): TGTGCCAGTAGTCTATTGCGAGGAGATTACACTGAAGCTTTCTTT.

A word on this clone: Other nucleotide sequences in the sample specify the same CDR3. The chain's CDR3 is CASSLGQGAVNEQFF. DNA for the CDR3: TGCGCCAGCAGCTTGGGGCAGGGTGCGGTCAATGAGCAGTTCTTC. The chain employs TRBV5-1 and TRBJ2-1, with D possibly being TRBD1 (5 bases). The germline CDR1 and CDR2 sequences are SGHRS and YFSETQ. The CDR3 is 15 amino acids. Deletions cut 0 bases from V and 6 bases from J, with 13 bases between.

The chain links TRBV28 to TRBJ1-5; possibly TRBD1 for D (5 bases). Germline-derived CDR1 and CDR2 are MDHEN and SYDVKM. The CDR3 sequence is 14 residues long. The V end lost 8 bases, the J end lost 7 bases, and 18 bases lay between the germline ends. The CDR3 DNA follows: TGTGCCAGCCAGAAACAGGACGGGTCGCAGCCCCAGCATTTT. This codes for CASQKQDGSQPQHF.

V gene TRBV7-8 combines with J gene TRBJ1-1; 7 nucleotides align to TRBD1. V shed 5 bases and J 4 bases; nucleotides not matched to a gene: 4. The CDR3 is 13 amino acids. CDR1 SGHVS and CDR2 FQNEAQ come from the germline V gene. Written as DNA, the CDR3 is TGTGCCAGCAGCAGGGACAGCGGCACTGAAGCTTTCTTT. As protein: CASSRDSGTEAFF. Filled out from reference TRBV7-8 and TRBJ1-1, the complete variable domain reads GAGVSQSPRYKVAKRGQDVALRCDPISGHVSLFWYQQALGQGPEFLTYFQNEAQLDKSGLPSDRFFAERPEGSVSTLKIQRTQQEDSAVYLCASSRDSGTEAFFGQGTRLTVV.

The CDR3 here is CASSQDRLRGGSNQPQHF. For the CDR3, the DNA is TGCGCCAGCAGCCAAGACCGGCTACGGGGAGGTAGCAATCAGCCCCAGCATTTT. The chain links TRBV4-1 to TRBJ1-5; no clear D gene. Germline lookup yields CDR1 MGHRA and CDR2 YSYEKL. Trimming stripped 0 bases from V and 0 bases from J, with 15 bases between. The CDR3 loop spans 18 amino acids.

The V and J genes are TRBV7-2 and TRBJ2-3; 8 bases agree with TRBD2. Germline CDR1 is SGHTA and CDR2 is FQGNSA. The CDR3 length is 16 residues. Trimming cost V 6 bases and J 6 bases; bases outside gene matches: 14. CDR3 residues: CASRLTRASGRDTQYF. The CDR3 DNA is TGTGCCAGCAGATTGACCCGGGCTAGCGGGCGGGATACGCAGTATTTT.

V gene TRBV10-1 combines with J gene TRBJ2-1; 10 nucleotides line up with TRBD2. Per germline, CDR1 WNHNN and CDR2 SYGVQD (reference sequence). The CDR3 consists of 15 residues. V lost 8 bases to trimming and J lost 7 bases; unmatched junction nucleotides: 11. The CDR3, as DNA: TGCGCCAGCTCGAAGGGTGGTAGCGGGGGGAATGAGCAGTTCTTC. It translates to CASSKGGSGGNEQFF.

This chain uses TRBV6-5 with TRBJ1-6; TRBD1 matches at 9 bases. V shed 9 bases and J 5 bases; nucleotides not matched to a gene: 2. Per the germline V gene, CDR1 is MNHEY and CDR2 is SVGAGI. This CDR3 is 13 amino acids long. CDR3 region: CASRDRDNSPLHF. For the CDR3, the DNA is TGTGCCAGTAGGGACAGGGATAATTCACCCCTCCACTTT.

The chain links TRBV5-1 to TRBJ2-3, with D tentatively TRBD2 (5 bases). V lost 0 bases and J lost 0, with 8 bases in between. CDR3 length equals 15 residues. Germline loops: CDR1 SGHRS, CDR2 YFSETQ. The CDR3 nucleotides are TGCGCCAGCAGCTTGGCGGGGAGAAGCACAGATACGCAGTATTTT. This gives the protein CASSLAGRSTDTQYF. The whole variable domain, remainder taken from reference TRBV5-1 and TRBJ2-3, is KAGVTQTPRYLIKTRGQQVTLSCSPISGHRSVSWYQQTPGQGLQFLFEYFSETQRNKGNFPGRFSGRQFSNSRSEMNVSTLELGDSALYLCASSLAGRSTDTQYFGPGTRLTVL.

This CDR3 reads CASSFAVTDTQYF. CDR3 sequence (DNA): TGCGCCAGCAGCTTTGCGGTCACAGATACGCAGTATTTT. This sequence joins TRBV5-1 and TRBJ2-3, with D unresolved. Germline CDR1 is SGHRS and CDR2 is YFSETQ. Trimming removed 2 bases at V and 2 bases at J, with 6 bases between. The CDR3 loop spans 13 amino acids. The entire variable domain, with the rest obtained from reference TRBV5-1 and TRBJ2-3, is as follows: KAGVTQTPRYLIKTRGQQVTLSCSPISGHRSVSWYQQTPGQGLQFLFEYFSETQRNKGNFPGRFSGRQFSNSRSEMNVSTLELGDSALYLCASSFAVTDTQYFGPGTRLTVL.

This clone was seen only a few times. CDR3 coding DNA: TGTGCCAGCAGTCCACAGGGGTACGGACTGTTTTTT. It yields the protein CASSPQGYGLFF. J is TRBJ1-4 and V is TRBV2, with 7 nucleotides matching TRBD1. After removal of 5 bases from V and 13 bases from J, the junction contained 7 bases not matched to a gene. From germline, CDR1 is SNHLY and CDR2 FYNNEI. This CDR3 contains 12 residues.